The rows below give T cell receptor beta chains drawn from one sample of a study of T cell responses to AZD1222 COVID-19 vaccine. Here immunoSEQ multiplex PCR was the method, and the copy in TCRdb shows in-frame clones only, minus some. The repertoire consists of more than 100,000 clones, with 85% to 95% occurring once and the leading ten covering roughly 5.9%. The material was peripheral blood, obtained on day 0 of AZD1222 vaccination. Every receptor here comes from an adult in good health. Each CDR3 is given with its conserved first and last residue.

len,j_gene,v_gene,CDR3aa
13,TRBJ2-1,TRBV4-1,CASSQDRGGHQFF
19,TRBJ1-3,TRBV4-1,CASSQDPLSRANSGNTIYF
13,TRBJ1-5,TRBV6-5,CASMRVKDQPQHF
13,TRBJ2-7,TRBV5-8,CASRRGPSYEQYF
16,TRBJ2-1,TRBV6-5,CASSYLGGAGPNEQFF
16,TRBJ1-2,TRBV5-1,CASSPYGVGTIGGYTF
15,TRBJ1-2,TRBV4-1,CASSQDPGRGRSYTF
17,TRBJ1-1,TRBV30,CASYMEPLSPGDTEAFF
15,TRBJ2-5,TRBV7-2,CASSLGGTDQETQYF
15,TRBJ1-1,TRBV6-2/TRBV6-3,CASSHPGPYNTEAFF
14,TRBJ2-7,TRBV28,CASSFGTGFNEQYF
14,TRBJ2-3,TRBV18,CASSPDRTTDTQYF
15,TRBJ1-4,TRBV4-2,CASSLPASTNEKLFF
12,TRBJ1-1,TRBV30,CAWTRQGARAFF
11,TRBJ1-1,TRBV29-1,CSVEPVFEAFF
15,TRBJ1-1,TRBV6-9,CASSYPPAGFTEAFF
13,TRBJ2-3,TRBV12-3/TRBV12-4,CASSLGFTDTQYF
15,TRBJ2-1,TRBV7-8,CASSYRRDGSNEQFF
15,TRBJ2-5,TRBV6-5,CASSYEGTDGETQYF
15,TRBJ2-4,TRBV6-5,CASRRLDPAKNIQYF
11,TRBJ1-2,TRBV6-5,CASSTGGGYTF
13,TRBJ1-1,TRBV27,CASSLKGQGEAFF
16,TRBJ1-5,TRBV27,CASSSNRQTNHQPQHF
17,TRBJ1-3,TRBV5-6,CASSLGQIFSPGNTIYF
14,TRBJ1-4,TRBV9,CASRSTGDSEKLFF
14,TRBJ2-7,TRBV19,CASSYNSGLVVQYF
16,TRBJ1-2,TRBV27,CASSLSIFGQGYGYTF
13,TRBJ2-7,TRBV9,CASSTRRTGDQYF
15,TRBJ1-2,TRBV6-2/TRBV6-3,CASSYDSGQGDGYTF
12,TRBJ2-2,TRBV27,CASSPGTGELFF
13,TRBJ2-3,TRBV3-1/TRBV3-2,CASESGPTDTQYF
15,TRBJ2-7,TRBV9,CARKFRRLGVGEQYF
15,TRBJ2-1,TRBV14,CASSQVTIRGSEQFF
14,TRBJ2-7,TRBV11-2,CASSIDRVAYEQYF
14,TRBJ1-1,TRBV19,CASSQDRENTEAFF
15,TRBJ1-5,TRBV9,CASSVGDSPNQPQHF
14,TRBJ1-2,TRBV18,CASSPPTVNYGYTF
14,TRBJ2-5,TRBV3-1/TRBV3-2,CASSFRGPGETQYF
16,TRBJ1-1,TRBV28,CASSLGPVGVDTEAFF
17,TRBJ2-2,TRBV30,CAWSLLGTGRSTGELFF
16,TRBJ1-6,TRBV18,CASSPRQDYYNSPLHF
15,TRBJ2-2,TRBV4-3,CASSQGLPNTGELFF
15,TRBJ1-2,TRBV6-5,CASRPNFVAVRGYTF
14,TRBJ2-7,TRBV11-2,CASSLVSSSHEQYF
14,TRBJ2-3,TRBV4-1,CASSQGLGVNTQYF
14,TRBJ1-1,TRBV6-5,CASSPGQMNTEAFF
11,TRBJ2-2,TRBV7-2,CASRVSGELFF
12,TRBJ1-5,TRBV27,CASGRPNQPQHF
12,TRBJ1-1,TRBV7-9,CASSLVGGGAFF
15,TRBJ1-1,TRBV14,CASSHRDRDGAEAFF
14,TRBJ1-1,TRBV5-1,CASSPQGMTTEAFF
16,TRBJ2-1,TRBV28,CASSSFTSGEYNEQFF